These 22 T cell receptor beta chains were sequenced from one sample in a study of metastatic and nonmetastatic thyroid tumors. Thyroid surgery had not been preceded by any treatment in any patient. TCRdb re-called clones via MiXCR from the PCR reads. The sample records roughly 40,000 clones, over 10% being singletons. Material: blood. Every receptor here comes from a male donor with papillary thyroid cancer or a benign thyroid nodule (not recorded which). Some clones in this sample may be carry-over from other donors' samples.

This clone occurred many times. The V gene is TRBV6-1, the J gene TRBJ1-1; 7 nucleotides match TRBD1. The CDR3 runs to 16 residues. V gave up 6 bases and J gave up 1 base; unmatched junction bases: 11. Germline V gene data show CDR1 as MNHNS and CDR2 as SASEGT. The CDR3 nucleotides read TGTGCCAGCAGCTCCCCCGAGGGGGCACGGAACACTGAAGCTTTCTTT. Residues: CASSSPEGARNTEAFF.

The chain has TRBV25-1 and TRBJ2-3, with 7 bases lining up with TRBD2. The length of the CDR3 is 19 residues. V lost 4 bases to trimming and J lost 1 base; unmatched junction nucleotides: 17. CDR1 is MGHDK and CDR2 is SYGVNS in the germline V gene. The CDR3 nucleotides are TGTGCCAGCAGTGGACGCCTCAAGGGCGGGAGCGACGGCACAGATACGCAGTATTTT. Protein product: CASSGRLKGGSDGTDTQYF.

This clone was seen many times. A much larger clone is a single base away; this may be a read error. This chain joins TRBV27 and TRBJ1-5; perhaps TRBD1 as D (5 bases). Per the germline V gene, CDR1 is MNHEY and CDR2 is SMNVEV (reference sequence). The CDR3 has 13 residues. Trimming took 11 bases from V and 3 from J, leaving 14 bases between them. The CDR3 DNA reads TGTGCCGGCCGTACAGGCTTCAATCAGCCCCAGCATTTT. Its protein is CAGRTGFNQPQHF.

This clone was counted at least ten times. The CDR3 nucleotides read TGTGCCAGCAGTGTCATGGCCCGCAGCTCCTACAATGAGCAGTTCTTC. Translation gives CASSVMARSSYNEQFF. V is TRBV27 and J is TRBJ2-1; D remains unclear. V was pared by 5 bases and J by 0 bases, with 14 bases between. Germline assignment: CDR1 MNHEY and CDR2 SMNVEV (reference sequence). CDR3 size: 16 residues.

In its sample, this clone was seen a few times. This rearrangement joins TRBV20-1 to TRBJ2-5; a weak D match, TRBD2 (6 bases). Germline V lookup: CDR1 DFQATT, CDR2 SNEGSKA (reference sequence). CDR3 length: 13 residues. Trimming left V 5 bases short and J 2 bases short, with 12 bases between. CDR3 residues: CSALGTLQETQYF. As DNA, the CDR3 is TGCAGTGCTCTCGGGACTCTACAAGAGACCCAGTACTTC.

This chain joins TRBV7-6 and TRBJ2-3, with D maybe TRBD1 (5 bases). The CDR3 is made up of 15 amino acids. Germline V lookup: CDR1 SGHVS, CDR2 FNYEAQ. V gave up 6 bases and J gave up 2 bases, with 15 bases separating them. CDR3 in DNA: TGTGCCAGCAGACGGACATGGTCAGACACAGATACGCAGTATTTT. Translating it yields CASRRTWSDTDTQYF.

The rearrangement joins TRBV7-3 to TRBJ2-2; D not resolved. There are 13 residues in the CDR3. The germline V gene has CDR1 SGHTA and CDR2 FQGTGA. With 5 bases removed from V and 7 bases from J, the gap between germline ends came to 11 bases. Here the CDR3 DNA reads TGTGCCAGCAGCCAAGTTGGCATCGGGGAGCTGTTTTTT. The encoded protein is CASSQVGIGELFF.

This clone was seen at least ten times. The chain links TRBV7-2 to TRBJ2-1; TRBD1 matches at 7 bases. Germline CDR1 and CDR2: SGHTA and FQGNSA. The CDR3 totals 14 residues. V shed 5 bases and J 8 bases; nucleotides not matched to a gene: 9. CDR3 sequence: CASSPRQGQDEQFF. The CDR3, as DNA: TGTGCCAGCAGCCCACGACAGGGTCAGGATGAGCAGTTCTTC.

Notes on this clone: Just one base apart from a much larger clone, this may be a read error. The chain has TRBV20-1 and TRBJ1-3, with a weak D call TRBD1 (6 bases). This CDR3 spans 15 amino acids. Per germline, CDR1 DFQATT and CDR2 SNEGSKA (reference sequence). V lost 0 bases and J lost 4, with 13 bases in between. The CDR3 is CSARDWGGMGNTIYF. DNA for the CDR3: TGCAGTGCTAGAGATTGGGGGGGCATGGGAAACACCATATATTTT.

There are a few counts of this clone. A single base separates this from a much larger clone, so it may be a read error. The chain uses TRBV19 and TRBJ1-1; a weak D match, TRBD1 (5 bases). This CDR3 is built from 13 residues. V was shortened by 7 bases and J by 1 base, with 10 bases between the two germline ends. Germline V CDR1 and CDR2: LNHDA, SQIVND (reference sequence). CDR3: CASILRENTEAFF. Here the CDR3 DNA reads TGTGCCAGTATCCTCAGGGAGAACACTGAAGCTTTCTTT.

This clone was seen more than once but under ten times. The chain joins TRBV12-3 or TRBV12-4 to TRBJ1-5; TRBD1 aligns across 9 bases. J was trimmed by 3 bases and V by 4 bases; bases with no gene match: 4. The CDR3 spans 15 residues. The CDR3 nucleotides are TGTGCCAGCAGTTGGGACAGGGTTATCAATCAGCCCCAGCATTTT. Residues: CASSWDRVINQPQHF.

Comments on this clone: This may stem from a read error, because a much larger clone lies one nucleotide away. The V gene is TRBV28, the J gene TRBJ1-5, with 10 nucleotides matching TRBD1. Trimming at V came to 7 bases and at J to 7 bases, leaving 7 bases not matched to a gene. Germline CDR1 is MDHEN and CDR2 is SYDVKM. This CDR3 comprises 14 residues. The CDR3, as DNA: TGTGCCAGCATTTATGGGACAGGGGACCAGCCCCAGCATTTT. This sequence encodes CASIYGTGDQPQHF.

This clone is termed medium-sized. The genes are TRBV6-2 or TRBV6-3 and TRBJ1-1; D is unresolved. The V gene lost 2 bases and the J gene lost 3 bases, with 4 bases spanning the gap. CDR1 MNHEY and CDR2 SVGEGT come from the germline V gene. The CDR3 contains 12 residues. CDR3: CASSYPDTEAFF. The CDR3 bases are TGTGCCAGCAGTTACCCCGACACTGAAGCTTTCTTT.

The sample holds many counts of this clone. The V and J genes are TRBV6-8 and TRBJ2-5; the D call may be TRBD1 or TRBD2 (5 bases each). CDR3 length: 16 residues. CDR1 and CDR2 (germline): MNHGY, SAAAGT. V dropped 2 bases and J dropped 0 bases, with 13 bases sitting between them. Here the CDR3 reads CASSYVARGYQETQYF. As DNA, the CDR3 is TGTGCCAGCAGTTACGTTGCTCGGGGCTACCAAGAGACCCAGTACTTC.

This clone was counted ten times or more. The chain uses TRBV4-3 and TRBJ2-1, with D maybe TRBD1 (5 bases). V gave up 0 bases and J gave up 1 base, with 13 bases separating them. The CDR3 has 17 residues. Per germline, CDR1 LGHNA and CDR2 YSLEER. CDR3 in DNA: TGCGCCAGCAGCCAAGATAGGACAACCGGTTCCTACAATGAGCAGTTCTTC. Translated, it gives CASSQDRTTGSYNEQFF.

This clone was counted between two and nine times. The missing conserved phenylalanine or tryptophan at the end of this CDR3 makes a read error likely. The V and J genes are TRBV10-1 and TRBJ1-2, with 9 nucleotides matching TRBD1. Germline CDR1 reads WNHNN; CDR2 reads SYGVQD (reference sequence). Trimming removed 6 bases from V and 8 bases from J; junction bases left unmatched: 19. CDR3 size: 17 residues. CDR3 amino acids: CASRGVRDRGISWGYTL. CDR3 DNA sequence: TGCGCCAGCAGGGGAGTCCGAGACAGGGGGATTTCGTGGGGCTACACCCTC.

This clone was counted a few times. The rearrangement links TRBV19 to TRBJ1-2, with 7 bases aligning to TRBD1. The CDR3 consists of 14 residues. V was pared by 5 bases and J by 2 bases, with 5 bases of the junction left unmatched. The germline gives CDR1 LNHDA, CDR2 SQIVND (reference sequence). The CDR3 sequence is CASSQQGRNYGYTF. DNA of the CDR3: TGTGCCAGTAGTCAACAGGGGCGGAACTATGGCTACACCTTC.

This clone was observed at least ten times. The rearrangement joins TRBV10-2 to TRBJ2-7; no clear D gene. With 1 base removed from V and 2 bases from J, the gap between germline ends came to 12 bases. Germline V gene lookup returns CDR1 WSHSY and CDR2 SAAADI. The length of the CDR3 is 15 residues. The CDR3 reads CASSEFLGRTYEQYF. The CDR3 DNA is TGCGCCAGCAGTGAGTTTCTTGGCAGGACCTACGAGCAGTACTTC.

The count of this clone is one. Given a much more abundant clone one base away, this may be a read error. The V gene is TRBV30, the J gene TRBJ2-1; D may be TRBD1 or TRBD2 (6 bases each). CDR1 and CDR2 (germline): GTSNPN, SVGIG (reference sequence). The CDR3 length is 14 residues. Trimming stripped 0 bases from V and 13 bases from J, with 19 bases between. The chain's CDR3 is CAWSVGGGLGDQFF. The CDR3 region has the DNA TGTGCCTGGAGTGTAGGAGGGGGACTGGGTGATCAGTTCTTC.

This clone was counted a single time. It may be a read error: a sequence one base away is much more abundant. The sample contains more than one DNA sequence encoding this CDR3. The chain uses TRBV3-1 and TRBJ1-2; D not resolved. Trimming took 1 base from V and 3 from J, leaving 9 bases between them. From germline, CDR1 is LGHDT and CDR2 YNNKEL (reference sequence). The CDR3 runs 14 residues. This chain's CDR3 is CASSQGAGYYGYTF. In nucleotides, the CDR3 is TGTGCCAGCAGCCAAGGCGCCGGTTACTATGGCTACACCTTC.

At least ten counts were recorded for this clone. V gene TRBV6-4 combines with J gene TRBJ2-2; a weak D match, TRBD1 (5 bases). The CDR3 length is 17 residues. Germline-derived CDR1 and CDR2 are MRHNA and SNTAGT. V lost 0 bases, J lost 3 bases, and 14 bases lay in between. The CDR3 DNA is TGTGCCAGCAGTGACTCTTTCAGGGCCCAGGACACCGGGGAGCTGTTTTTT. Residues: CASSDSFRAQDTGELFF.

The CDR3 protein is CASSHLWGRYLSGNTIYF. CDR3 nucleotide sequence: TGTGCCAGCAGCCACCTATGGGGCCGTTACCTCTCTGGAAACACCATATATTTT. The gene calls are TRBV6-2 or TRBV6-3 and TRBJ1-3; maybe TRBD1 (5 bases). The CDR3 spans 18 residues. Germline V lookup: CDR1 MNHEY, CDR2 SVGEGT. V was trimmed by 6 bases and J by 0 bases, leaving 21 bases between them.